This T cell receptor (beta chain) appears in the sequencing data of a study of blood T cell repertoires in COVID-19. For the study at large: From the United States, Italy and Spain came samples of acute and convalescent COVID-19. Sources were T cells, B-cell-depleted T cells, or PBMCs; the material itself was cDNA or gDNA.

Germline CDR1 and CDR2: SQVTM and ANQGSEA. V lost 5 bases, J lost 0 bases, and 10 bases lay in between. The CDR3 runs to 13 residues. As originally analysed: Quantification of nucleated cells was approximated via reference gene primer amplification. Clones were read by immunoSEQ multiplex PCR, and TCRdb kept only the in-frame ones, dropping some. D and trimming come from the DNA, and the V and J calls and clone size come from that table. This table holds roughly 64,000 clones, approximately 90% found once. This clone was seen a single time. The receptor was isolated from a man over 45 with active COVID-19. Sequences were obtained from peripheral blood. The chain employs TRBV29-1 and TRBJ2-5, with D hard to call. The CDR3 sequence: CSVYRSDQETQYF. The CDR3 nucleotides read TGCAGCGTTTATCGGAGCGACCAAGAGACCCAGTACTTC.